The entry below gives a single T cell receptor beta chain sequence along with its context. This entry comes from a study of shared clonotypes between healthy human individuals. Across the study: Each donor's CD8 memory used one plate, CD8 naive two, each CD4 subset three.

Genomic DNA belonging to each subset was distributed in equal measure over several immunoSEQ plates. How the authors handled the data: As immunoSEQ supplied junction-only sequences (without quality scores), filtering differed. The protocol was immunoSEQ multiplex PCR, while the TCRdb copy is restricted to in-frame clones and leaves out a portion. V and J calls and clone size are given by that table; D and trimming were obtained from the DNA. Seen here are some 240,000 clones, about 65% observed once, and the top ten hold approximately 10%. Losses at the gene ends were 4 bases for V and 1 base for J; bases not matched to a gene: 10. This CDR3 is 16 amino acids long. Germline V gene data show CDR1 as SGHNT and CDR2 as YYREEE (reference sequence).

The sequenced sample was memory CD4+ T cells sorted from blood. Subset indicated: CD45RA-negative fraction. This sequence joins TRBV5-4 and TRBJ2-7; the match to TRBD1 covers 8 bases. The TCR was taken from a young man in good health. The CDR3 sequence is CASSPTGTGPSYEQYF. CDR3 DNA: TGTGCCAGCAGCCCTACCGGGACAGGTCCTTCCTACGAGCAGTACTTC.